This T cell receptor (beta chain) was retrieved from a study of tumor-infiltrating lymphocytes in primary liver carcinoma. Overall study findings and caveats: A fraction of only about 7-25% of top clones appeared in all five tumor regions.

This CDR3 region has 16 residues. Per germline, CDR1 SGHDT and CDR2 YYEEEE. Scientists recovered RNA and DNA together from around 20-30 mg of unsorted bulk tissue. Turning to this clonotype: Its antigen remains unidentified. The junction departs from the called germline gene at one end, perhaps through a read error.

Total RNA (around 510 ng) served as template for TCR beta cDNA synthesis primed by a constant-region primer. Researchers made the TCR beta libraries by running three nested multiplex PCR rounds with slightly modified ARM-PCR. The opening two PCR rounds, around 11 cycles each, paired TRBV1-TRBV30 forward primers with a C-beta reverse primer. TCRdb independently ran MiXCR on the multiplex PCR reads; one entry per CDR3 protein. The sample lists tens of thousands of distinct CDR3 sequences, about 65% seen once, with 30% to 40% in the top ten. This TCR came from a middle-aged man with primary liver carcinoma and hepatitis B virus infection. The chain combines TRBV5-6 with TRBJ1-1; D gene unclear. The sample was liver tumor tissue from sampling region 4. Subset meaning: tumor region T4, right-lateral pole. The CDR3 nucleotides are TGTGGCAGCAGCCAGAATCACCCGTACGGACGGGAGGGAGCTTTCTTT. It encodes CGSSQNHPYGREGAFF.